Following are 6 T cell receptor beta chains from one sample sequenced in a study of blood T cell repertoires in COVID-19. Libraries were prepared by immunoSEQ multiplex PCR; TCRdb keeps only in-frame clonotypes and omits some of them. The sample has around 100,000 clones; roughly 90% are singletons. The specimen was peripheral blood. These receptors were obtained from a man aged 30-40 years in a cohort sampled during active COVID-19.

This clone showed up just a few times. The CDR3 DNA reads as TGTGCCAGCAGCCTTGACAGGGTTCCGAACACCGGGGAGCTGTTTTTT. Its protein product is CASSLDRVPNTGELFF. The chain carries TRBV11-2 and TRBJ2-2; the match to TRBD1 covers 7 bases. The CDR3 is 16 amino acids. The V gene end was trimmed by 5 bases and the J gene end by 0 bases; junction bases not matched to a gene: 6. Germline CDR1 is SGHAT and CDR2 is FQNNGV.

The J gene is TRBJ1-2, the V gene TRBV30; 10 positions agree with TRBD1. The CDR3 is 13 residues long. Germline CDR1 GTSNPN, CDR2 SVGIG (reference sequence). J lost 7 bases, V lost 0 bases, and 2 bases had no gene match. CDR3 in amino acids: CAWSVRTGGGYTF. The CDR3 DNA is TGTGCCTGGAGTGTACGGACAGGGGGTGGCTACACCTTC.

Turning to this clone: One junction end disagrees with the germline gene, perhaps due to a read error. The chain uses TRBV5-4 and TRBJ2-5; TRBD2 matches at 9 bases. Germline V CDR1 and CDR2: SGHNT, YYREEE (reference sequence). The CDR3 length is 18 residues. CDR3 coding DNA: TGTGCCAGCTGCTTGGGGGACTTGGCGGGGGGGCCGGAGGAGACCCAGTACTTC. Translated: CASCLGDLAGGPEETQYF.

The count of this clone is one. The rearrangement links TRBV28 to TRBJ1-2; D might be TRBD1 (6 bases). CDR1 is MDHEN, CDR2 SYDVKM, per germline. Trimming shortened V by 6 bases and J by 7 bases, and 18 bases separated the two germline ends. The length of the CDR3 is 14 residues. The CDR3 protein is CASSPSTGLAGYTF. The CDR3 nucleotides read TGTGCCAGCAGCCCATCCACAGGGTTAGCTGGCTACACCTTC.

This clone is a singleton in its sample. V usage is TRBV7-6 and J usage is TRBJ1-3, with D tentatively TRBD1 (5 bases). V lost 5 bases and J lost 2, with 7 bases in between. The CDR3 loop spans 13 amino acids. The germline CDR1 and CDR2 sequences are SGHVS and FNYEAQ. CDR3 nucleotides: TGTGCCAGCAGCCCAGGGCCTGGAAACACCATATATTTT. Its translation: CASSPGPGNTIYF.

The sample holds one count of this clone. V usage is TRBV6-6 and J usage is TRBJ2-4; D is possibly TRBD2 (6 bases). Looked up from germline, CDR1 is MNHNY and CDR2 is SVGAGI (reference sequence). Trimming pared 11 bases from V and 0 bases from J, leaving 14 bases between. The CDR3 is 14 amino acids. In DNA, the CDR3 is TGTGCCTCTCAGCGGGTCATAGCCAAAAACATTCAGTACTTC. It codes for CASQRVIAKNIQYF.